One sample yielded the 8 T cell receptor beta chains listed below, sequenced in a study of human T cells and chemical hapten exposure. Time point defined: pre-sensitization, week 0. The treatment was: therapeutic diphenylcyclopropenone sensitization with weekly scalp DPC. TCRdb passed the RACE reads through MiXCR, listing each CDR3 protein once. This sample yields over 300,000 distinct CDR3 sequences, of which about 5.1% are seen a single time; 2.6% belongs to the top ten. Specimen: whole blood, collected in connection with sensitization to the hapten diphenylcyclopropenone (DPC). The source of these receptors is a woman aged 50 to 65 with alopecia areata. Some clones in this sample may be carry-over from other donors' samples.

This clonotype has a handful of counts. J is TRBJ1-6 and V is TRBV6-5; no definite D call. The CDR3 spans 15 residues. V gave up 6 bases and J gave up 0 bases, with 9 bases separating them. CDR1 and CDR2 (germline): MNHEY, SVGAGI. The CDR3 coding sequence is TGTGCCAGCAGCCCGGCGTACTCCTATAATTCACCCCTCCACTTT. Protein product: CASSPAYSYNSPLHF.

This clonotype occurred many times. The CDR3 sequence: CASSIQEGETQYF. The CDR3 nucleotides are TGTGCCAGCAGCATCCAGGAGGGGGAGACCCAGTACTTC. The chain links TRBV5-5 to TRBJ2-5, with D maybe TRBD2 (6 bases). The CDR3 covers 13 residues. Germline V lookup: CDR1 SGHKS, CDR2 YYEKEE (reference sequence). V lost 4 bases and J lost 5, with 12 bases in between.

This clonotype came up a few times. The CDR3 DNA sequence: TGTGCCAGCAGCAAACGACTAGCGGGGGAGAACTACAATGAGCAGTTCTTC. This gives the protein CASSKRLAGENYNEQFF. The J gene is TRBJ2-1, the V gene TRBV9; 12 bases align to TRBD2. There are 17 residues in the CDR3. The trim removed 4 bases at V and 3 bases at J, leaving 8 bases unmatched. Germline V CDR1 and CDR2: SGDLS, YYNGEE.

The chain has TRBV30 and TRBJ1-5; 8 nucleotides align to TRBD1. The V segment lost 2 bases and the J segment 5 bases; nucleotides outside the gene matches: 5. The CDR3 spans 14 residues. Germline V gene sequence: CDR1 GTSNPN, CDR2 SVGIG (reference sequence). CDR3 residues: CAWSPGQGDQPQHF. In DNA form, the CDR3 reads TGTGCCTGGAGTCCCGGACAGGGCGATCAGCCCCAGCATTTT.

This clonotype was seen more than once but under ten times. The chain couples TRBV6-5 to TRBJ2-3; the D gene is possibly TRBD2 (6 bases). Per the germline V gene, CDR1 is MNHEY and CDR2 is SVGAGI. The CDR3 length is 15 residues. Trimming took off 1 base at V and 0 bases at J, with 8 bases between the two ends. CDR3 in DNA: TGTGCCAGCAGTTACTGGGCGGGAAGCACAGATACGCAGTATTTT. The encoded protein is CASSYWAGSTDTQYF.

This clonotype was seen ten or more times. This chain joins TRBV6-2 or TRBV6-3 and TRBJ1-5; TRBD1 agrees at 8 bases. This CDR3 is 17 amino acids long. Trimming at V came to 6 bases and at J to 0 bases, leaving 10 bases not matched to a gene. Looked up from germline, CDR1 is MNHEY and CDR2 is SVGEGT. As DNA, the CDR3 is TGTGCCAGCAGCCGTGGGACAGGAGGTTATAGCAATCAGCCCCAGCATTTT. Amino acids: CASSRGTGGYSNQPQHF.

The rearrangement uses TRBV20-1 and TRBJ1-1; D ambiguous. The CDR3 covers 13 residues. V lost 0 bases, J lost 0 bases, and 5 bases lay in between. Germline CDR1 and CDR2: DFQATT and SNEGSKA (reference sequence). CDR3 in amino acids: CSARDQLNTEAFF. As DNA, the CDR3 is TGCAGTGCTAGAGATCAGTTGAACACTGAAGCTTTCTTT.

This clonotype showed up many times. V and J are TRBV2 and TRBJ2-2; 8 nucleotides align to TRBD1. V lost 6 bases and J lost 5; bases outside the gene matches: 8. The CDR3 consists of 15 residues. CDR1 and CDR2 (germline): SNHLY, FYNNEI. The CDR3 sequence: CASRAGQGWTGELFF. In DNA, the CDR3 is TGTGCCAGCAGAGCAGGACAGGGATGGACCGGGGAGCTGTTTTTT.